The rows below give T cell receptor beta chains drawn from one sample of a study of cytomegalovirus exposure and HLA in healthy donors. Produced via immunoSEQ multiplex PCR; TCRdb's table is partial and in-frame only. Its table lists about 140,000 clones. Sequences were obtained from PBMCs. These receptors all stem from a woman between 18 and 29 years old in good health and CMV-seronegative. The CDR3 runs from the conserved cysteine through the conserved F or W. D genes are given only for firm matches.

CDR3 protein: CASSERQGGREKLFF
CDR3 DNA: TGTGCCAGCAGTGAACGACAGGGAGGACGGGAAAAACTGTTTTTT
D gene: TRBD1
J gene: TRBJ1-4
V gene: TRBV6-1
CDR3 length: 15

CDR3 protein: CASSVSGRFPDTQYF
CDR3 DNA: TGTGCCAGCAGCGTTAGCGGGAGGTTCCCAGATACGCAGTATTTT
D gene: TRBD2
J gene: TRBJ2-3
V gene: TRBV9
CDR3 length: 15

CDR3 protein: CASSIETGDEKLFF
CDR3 DNA: TGTGCCAGTAGTATCGAGACAGGGGATGAAAAACTGTTTTTT
D gene: TRBD1
J gene: TRBJ1-4
V gene: TRBV19
CDR3 length: 14

CDR3 protein: CASSLDSTSGAYEQYF
CDR3 DNA: TGTGCCAGCAGCCTAGACAGTACTAGCGGCGCCTACGAGCAGTACTTC
D gene: TRBD2
J gene: TRBJ2-7
V gene: TRBV11-2
CDR3 length: 16

CDR3 protein: CASSFSGSDTQYF
CDR3 DNA: TGTGCCAGCAGTTTCTCCGGGAGTGATACGCAGTATTTT
D gene: NA
J gene: TRBJ2-3
V gene: TRBV27
CDR3 length: 13

CDR3 protein: CASTLGGVYQPQHF
CDR3 DNA: TGTGCCAGCACCCTGGGAGGGGTTTATCAGCCCCAGCATTTT
D gene: NA
J gene: TRBJ1-5
V gene: TRBV28
CDR3 length: 14

CDR3 protein: CASSFQDRGTEAFF
CDR3 DNA: TGTGCCAGCAGCTTCCAGGACAGGGGCACTGAAGCTTTCTTT
D gene: TRBD1
J gene: TRBJ1-1
V gene: TRBV11-3
CDR3 length: 14

CDR3 protein: CAWRRDRNEKLFF
CDR3 DNA: TGTGCCTGGAGAAGGGACAGGAATGAAAAACTGTTTTTT
D gene: TRBD1
J gene: TRBJ1-4
V gene: TRBV30
CDR3 length: 13

CDR3 protein: CASSKTGTGGRGYTF
CDR3 DNA: TGTGCCAGTTCCAAGACCGGGACAGGGGGACGAGGCTACACCTTC
D gene: TRBD1
J gene: TRBJ1-2
V gene: TRBV19
CDR3 length: 15

CDR3 protein: CASSEYRYNQPQHF
CDR3 DNA: TGTGCCAGCAGTGAATACAGATACAATCAGCCCCAGCATTTT
D gene: NA
J gene: TRBJ1-5
V gene: TRBV25-1
CDR3 length: 14

CDR3 protein: CASSPQGVNEKLFF
CDR3 DNA: TGTGCCAGCAGCCCACAGGGAGTTAATGAAAAACTGTTTTTT
D gene: NA
J gene: TRBJ1-4
V gene: TRBV7-9
CDR3 length: 14

CDR3 protein: CAIGTSLQETQYF
CDR3 DNA: TGTGCCATCGGGACTAGCCTCCAAGAGACCCAGTACTTC
D gene: TRBD2
J gene: TRBJ2-5
V gene: TRBV10-3
CDR3 length: 13

CDR3 protein: CASSSRDRPRRAFF
CDR3 DNA: TGTGCCAGTAGTAGTAGGGACAGGCCACGGCGAGCTTTCTTT
D gene: TRBD1
J gene: TRBJ1-1
V gene: TRBV19
CDR3 length: 14

CDR3 protein: CASSPSGRENGELFF
CDR3 DNA: TGTGCCAGTTCCCCTAGCGGGAGGGAAAACGGGGAGCTGTTTTTT
D gene: TRBD2
J gene: TRBJ2-2
V gene: TRBV19
CDR3 length: 15

CDR3 protein: CASSSGGTSIAETQYF
CDR3 DNA: TGTGCCAGCAGCTCGGGCGGAACTAGCATTGCAGAGACCCAGTACTTC
D gene: NA
J gene: TRBJ2-5
V gene: TRBV7-2
CDR3 length: 16

CDR3 protein: CASSLSDGKAGGLKTQYF
CDR3 DNA: TGTGCCAGCAGTTTAAGCGATGGGAAAGCGGGAGGGTTGAAGACCCAGTACTTC
D gene: TRBD2
J gene: TRBJ2-5
V gene: TRBV28
CDR3 length: 18

CDR3 protein: CASSWDRGHGYTF
CDR3 DNA: TGTGCCAGCAGCTGGGACAGGGGGCATGGCTACACCTTC
D gene: TRBD1
J gene: TRBJ1-2
V gene: TRBV11-1
CDR3 length: 13

CDR3 protein: CASSAWTSGREVQYF
CDR3 DNA: TGTGCCAGCAGCGCATGGACTAGCGGGAGGGAAGTGCAGTACTTC
D gene: TRBD2
J gene: TRBJ2-5
V gene: TRBV6-1
CDR3 length: 15

CDR3 protein: CASTYAEGRLSYGYTF
CDR3 DNA: TGTGCCAGTACCTACGCGGAGGGGCGTCTCAGCTATGGCTACACCTTC
D gene: NA
J gene: TRBJ1-2
V gene: TRBV19
CDR3 length: 16

CDR3 protein: CASAPGRAHEQYF
CDR3 DNA: TGTGCCAGCGCCCCGGGCAGGGCCCACGAGCAGTACTTC
D gene: NA
J gene: TRBJ2-7
V gene: TRBV6-5
CDR3 length: 13

CDR3 protein: CASRKGGIAGDVEQFF
CDR3 DNA: TGTGCCAGCAGGAAAGGGGGTATAGCGGGAGATGTTGAGCAGTTCTTC
D gene: TRBD2
J gene: TRBJ2-1
V gene: TRBV7-2
CDR3 length: 16

CDR3 protein: CASSRDTLGGYNEQFF
CDR3 DNA: TGCGCCAGCAGTAGGGATACACTAGGGGGATACAATGAGCAGTTCTTC
D gene: NA
J gene: TRBJ2-1
V gene: TRBV5-1
CDR3 length: 16

CDR3 protein: CASSLGTDQLYGYTF
CDR3 DNA: TGCGCCAGCAGCTTGGGGACAGATCAACTCTATGGCTACACCTTC
D gene: NA
J gene: TRBJ1-2
V gene: TRBV5-1
CDR3 length: 15

CDR3 protein: CASSLGGGTGELFF
CDR3 DNA: TGTGCCAGCAGCTTAGGCGGGGGGACCGGGGAGCTGTTTTTT
D gene: TRBD2
J gene: TRBJ2-2
V gene: TRBV7-9
CDR3 length: 14

CDR3 protein: CASSSGMGTQYF
CDR3 DNA: TGTGCCAGTAGTAGCGGGATGGGGACCCAGTACTTC
D gene: NA
J gene: TRBJ2-5
V gene: TRBV19
CDR3 length: 12

CDR3 protein: CASSEVLRLPAGEQYF
CDR3 DNA: TGTGCCAGCAGTGAAGTATTAAGACTACCCGCAGGCGAGCAGTACTTC
D gene: NA
J gene: TRBJ2-7
V gene: TRBV2
CDR3 length: 16

CDR3 protein: CATSSSRDREMYF
CDR3 DNA: TGTGCCACCAGCAGTTCCCGGGACAGGGAAATGTACTTC
D gene: TRBD1
J gene: TRBJ2-7
V gene: TRBV15
CDR3 length: 13

CDR3 protein: CASSVRDLTYEQYF
CDR3 DNA: TGCGCCAGCAGCGTCCGGGACTTAACCTACGAGCAGTACTTC
D gene: NA
J gene: TRBJ2-7
V gene: TRBV5-1
CDR3 length: 14

CDR3 protein: CASSYGGGLSYEQYF
CDR3 DNA: TGTGCCAGCAGTTATGGGGGCGGCCTGTCCTACGAGCAGTACTTC
D gene: NA
J gene: TRBJ2-7
V gene: TRBV6-5
CDR3 length: 15

CDR3 protein: CASSQDGAVSEGYTF
CDR3 DNA: TGCGCCAGCAGCCAAGATGGAGCAGTCTCGGAGGGCTACACCTTC
D gene: NA
J gene: TRBJ1-2
V gene: TRBV4-3
CDR3 length: 15

CDR3 protein: CASSVGGTGGSNEKLFF
CDR3 DNA: TGTGCCAGCAGCGTAGGAGGGACAGGGGGCTCTAATGAAAAACTGTTTTTT
D gene: TRBD1
J gene: TRBJ1-4
V gene: TRBV9
CDR3 length: 17

CDR3 protein: CASSRDRVIDEQFF
CDR3 DNA: TGTGCCAGCTCTCGGGACAGGGTAATCGATGAGCAGTTCTTC
D gene: TRBD1
J gene: TRBJ2-1
V gene: TRBV7-8
CDR3 length: 14

CDR3 protein: CASSRQRGNTEAFF
CDR3 DNA: TGTGCCAGCAGCCGACAAAGGGGGAACACTGAAGCTTTCTTT
D gene: NA
J gene: TRBJ1-1
V gene: TRBV6-5
CDR3 length: 14

CDR3 protein: CASSATGTWNEKLFF
CDR3 DNA: TGTGCCAGCAGCGCGACCGGGACTTGGAATGAAAAACTGTTTTTT
D gene: NA
J gene: TRBJ1-4
V gene: TRBV9
CDR3 length: 15

CDR3 protein: CASSQGGLHSYEQYF
CDR3 DNA: TGCGCCAGCAGCCAAGGGGGACTACACTCCTACGAGCAGTACTTC
D gene: TRBD2
J gene: TRBJ2-7
V gene: TRBV4-1
CDR3 length: 15

CDR3 protein: CASSPRTSSNTQYF
CDR3 DNA: TGTGCCAGCAGCCCCCGGACTAGTTCGAATACGCAGTATTTT
D gene: TRBD2
J gene: TRBJ2-3
V gene: TRBV7-2
CDR3 length: 14

CDR3 protein: CASTSKFRGDTGELFF
CDR3 DNA: TGCGCCAGCACCTCTAAATTCAGGGGTGACACCGGGGAGCTGTTTTTT
D gene: NA
J gene: TRBJ2-2
V gene: TRBV5-1
CDR3 length: 16

CDR3 protein: CSVVSTGGAGNSPLHF
CDR3 DNA: TGCAGCGTTGTATCGACAGGGGGCGCCGGGAATTCACCCCTCCACTTT
D gene: TRBD1
J gene: TRBJ1-6
V gene: TRBV29-1
CDR3 length: 16

CDR3 protein: CAWTSGTGGGFGGYTF
CDR3 DNA: TGTGCCTGGACGAGTGGGACAGGGGGCGGCTTTGGCGGCTACACCTTC
D gene: TRBD1
J gene: TRBJ1-2
V gene: TRBV30
CDR3 length: 16

CDR3 protein: CSVDDHQWGAGGADYGYTF
CDR3 DNA: TGCAGCGTTGATGATCATCAGTGGGGGGCAGGGGGCGCGGACTATGGCTACACCTTC
D gene: TRBD1
J gene: TRBJ1-2
V gene: TRBV29-1
CDR3 length: 19

CDR3 protein: CASSVDSPWNGDGYTF
CDR3 DNA: TGTGCCAGCAGCGTAGATTCCCCCTGGAACGGGGATGGCTACACCTTC
D gene: NA
J gene: TRBJ1-2
V gene: TRBV9
CDR3 length: 16

CDR3 protein: CASSLGQGAPGELFF
CDR3 DNA: TGTGCCAGCAGCTTGGGGCAGGGGGCGCCCGGGGAGCTGTTTTTT
D gene: TRBD1
J gene: TRBJ2-2
V gene: TRBV5-8
CDR3 length: 15

CDR3 protein: CASSHPRVAPDPEQFF
CDR3 DNA: TGCGCCAGCAGCCACCCACGGGTCGCCCCTGATCCTGAGCAGTTCTTC
D gene: NA
J gene: TRBJ2-1
V gene: TRBV4-1
CDR3 length: 16

CDR3 protein: CASRSQGGREQYF
CDR3 DNA: TGTGCCAGCAGGTCACAGGGAGGGCGCGAGCAGTACTTC
D gene: NA
J gene: TRBJ2-7
V gene: TRBV6-5
CDR3 length: 13

CDR3 protein: CASSPRGGTNEKLFF
CDR3 DNA: TGTGCCAGCTCACCAAGGGGAGGCACTAATGAAAAACTGTTTTTT
D gene: NA
J gene: TRBJ1-4
V gene: TRBV18
CDR3 length: 15

CDR3 protein: CASTHLAAGQETQYF
CDR3 DNA: TGTGCCAGTACACATCTAGCGGCGGGGCAAGAGACCCAGTACTTC
D gene: TRBD2
J gene: TRBJ2-5
V gene: TRBV19
CDR3 length: 15

CDR3 protein: CASRWGDSSSYEQYF
CDR3 DNA: TGTGCCAGCCGATGGGGGGACAGTAGCTCCTACGAGCAGTACTTC
D gene: NA
J gene: TRBJ2-7
V gene: TRBV19
CDR3 length: 15

CDR3 protein: CASSFAGGGNTEAFF
CDR3 DNA: TGTGCCAGCAGCTTCGCTGGGGGGGGGAACACTGAAGCTTTCTTT
D gene: NA
J gene: TRBJ1-1
V gene: TRBV11-2
CDR3 length: 15

CDR3 protein: CASSYPTGHGDTEAFF
CDR3 DNA: TGTGCCAGCAGTTACCCGACAGGGCATGGCGACACTGAAGCTTTCTTT
D gene: TRBD1
J gene: TRBJ1-1
V gene: TRBV6-5
CDR3 length: 16